This T cell receptor (beta chain) was observed in a study of shared clonotypes between healthy human individuals. The CDR3 totals 12 residues. The ends were cut back, 0 bases at V and 7 bases at J, with 5 bases in the middle. The germline gives CDR1 SGHRS, CDR2 YFSETQ. Sequencing used immunoSEQ multiplex PCR; TCRdb keeps in-frame clones, though not all of them. The sample lists 550,000 to 750,000 clones; less than 97% were seen once. Naive CD8 cells, CD45RO-negative and positively selected for CCR7, excluded terminally differentiated effector memory CD45RA+ cells. Details on this clone: The antigen is unknown.

Whole-study results and caveats: Sharing across four donors was highest in naive CD4 (around 5%) and lowest in memory CD8 (0.4%).

J is TRBJ2-1 and V is TRBV5-1; D not certain. The receptor's source is a woman under 40 in good health. The sequencing sample was made of naive CD8+ T cells sorted from blood. As DNA, the CDR3 is TGCGCCAGCAGCTTGGCTGGGAATGAGCAGTTCTTC. Translating gives CASSLAGNEQFF.